This T cell receptor (beta chain) derives from a study of immune heterogeneity within non-small cell lung tumors. Study-level background: The tumors comprised a handful of squamous cell carcinomas, under twelve non-squamous carcinomas and 1 not otherwise specified.

Study-wide results and caveats: Recurrence of identical dominant CDR3 beta clonotypes was observed across tumor sites within a patient, alongside site-unique high-frequency clones.

Multiplex PCR relied on 32 V and 13 J primers to amplify TCR beta CDR3. TCRdb used MiXCR to reprocess the multiplex PCR reads, holding one entry per CDR3 protein. The sample comprises 25,000 to 40,000 distinct CDR3 sequences, approximately 30% of which are singletons, and roughly 4.3% rests with the top ten. Bulk tumor genomic DNA, around 590 ng per sample, was used as template. From each primary tumor, several far-apart biopsies were obtained during surgery. Curative operations were performed on patients who had untreated, newly diagnosed non-small cell lung cancer. Germline V gene data show CDR1 as LGHNA and CDR2 as YSLEER. Trimming took off 1 base at V and 1 base at J, with 15 bases between the two ends. This CDR3 comprises 17 residues. This clonotype has ten or more counts. Its target is unknown.

The V gene is TRBV4-3, the J gene TRBJ2-3; TRBD1 is a possible D gene (6 bases). The TCR originated in a man between 40 and 49 years old with non-small cell lung cancer. The sample comprised lung tumor tissue. CDR3 protein: CASSQVHTGSGTDTQYF. The CDR3 DNA reads as TGCGCCAGCAGCCAAGTACATACAGGGTCAGGCACAGATACGCAGTATTTT.